The 25 T cell receptor beta chains below were found in one sample sequenced in a study of T cell responses to AZD1222 COVID-19 vaccine. Sequencing used immunoSEQ multiplex PCR; TCRdb keeps in-frame clones, though not all of them. The repertoire holds 100,000 to 150,000 clones, with about 92% as singletons. The sequenced sample was peripheral blood, obtained on day 0 of MenACWY control vaccination. All receptors derive from an adult in good health.

This CDR3 is CASSVGGPNEKLFF. The DNA of the CDR3 is TGCGCCAGCAGTGTCGGGGGTCCTAATGAAAAACTGTTTTTT. The chain couples TRBV10-1 to TRBJ1-4; tentatively, D is TRBD1 (5 bases). The CDR3 has 14 residues. Germline values: CDR1 WNHNN, CDR2 SYGVQD (reference sequence). The V gene lost 4 bases and the J gene lost 3 bases, with 9 bases spanning the gap.

J is TRBJ2-7 and V is TRBV28; 9 bases match TRBD1. Germline trimming cut 4 bases from V and 0 bases from J; bases unmatched to any gene: 7. CDR3 size: 16 residues. The germline gives CDR1 MDHEN, CDR2 SYDVKM. The CDR3 sequence: CASSSGQGTSSYEQYV. The CDR3 nucleotides are TGTGCCAGCAGTTCGGGACAGGGAACAAGCTCCTACGAGCAGTACGTC.

V and J are TRBV5-4 and TRBJ1-6; no definite D call. V gave up 2 bases and J gave up 4 bases, with 7 bases separating them. This CDR3 spans 14 amino acids. Per the germline V gene, CDR1 is SGHNT and CDR2 is YYREEE (reference sequence). This chain's CDR3 is CASSLEGYNSPLHF. CDR3 bases: TGTGCCAGCAGCTTAGAAGGGTATAATTCACCCCTCCACTTT.

The rearrangement uses TRBV27 and TRBJ1-5, with D perhaps matching TRBD1 (5 bases). The germline V and J ends were trimmed by 5 bases and 2 bases, with 13 bases remaining between them. This CDR3 is built from 15 residues. CDR1 is MNHEY and CDR2 is SMNVEV in the germline V gene (reference sequence). The CDR3 region is CASSGTAHGNQPQHF. In DNA form, the CDR3 reads TGTGCCAGCAGTGGGACTGCGCATGGCAATCAGCCCCAGCATTTT.

V gene TRBV24-1 combines with J gene TRBJ2-1, with D unclear. The CDR3 runs to 16 residues. Germline V CDR1 and CDR2: KGHDR, SFDVKD. V was pared by 0 bases and J by 4 bases, with 12 bases between. CDR3 loop: CATSDLPSGQYNEQFF. CDR3 nucleotides: TGTGCCACCAGTGATTTGCCTTCAGGCCAGTACAATGAGCAGTTCTTC.

The chain combines TRBV5-4 with TRBJ1-2; perhaps TRBD1 as D (5 bases). Trimming pared 2 bases from V and 5 bases from J, leaving 13 bases between. Germline loops: CDR1 SGHNT, CDR2 YYREEE (reference sequence). This CDR3 is 14 amino acids long. CDR3 bases: TGTGCCAGCAGCTTCGGCAGGGAAGTTTATGGCTACACCTTC. Translating it yields CASSFGREVYGYTF.

This chain joins TRBV18 and TRBJ1-1; D is uncertain. With 6 bases removed from V and 5 bases from J, the gap between germline ends came to 19 bases. The CDR3 covers 15 residues. Germline CDR1 and CDR2: KGHSH and LQKENI. DNA for the CDR3: TGTGCCAGCTCGAAACCTGGCTCCCTGGAGACTGAAGCTTTCTTT. It specifies CASSKPGSLETEAFF.

This chain links TRBV28 with TRBJ1-1; D is uncertain. Trimming took 6 bases from V and 5 from J, leaving 10 bases between them. The CDR3 length is 12 residues. CDR1 MDHEN and CDR2 SYDVKM come from the germline V gene. The CDR3 DNA follows: TGTGCCAGCAGGCCGGTGGGAACTGAAGCTTTCTTT. Translated: CASRPVGTEAFF.

Only one count was recorded for this clone. V and J are TRBV28 and TRBJ1-2, with a weak D call TRBD1 (5 bases). Germline V lookup: CDR1 MDHEN, CDR2 SYDVKM. With 4 bases removed from V and 8 bases from J, the gap between germline ends came to 20 bases. This CDR3 region has 15 residues. Written as DNA, the CDR3 is TGTGCCAGCAGTTCGACTCCAAGGGGCCCAGGAGGCTACACCTTC. It encodes CASSSTPRGPGGYTF.

This chain links TRBV12-3 or TRBV12-4 with TRBJ2-7; D is unresolved. The V gene lost 5 bases and the J gene lost 6 bases, with 5 bases spanning the gap. The CDR3 covers 10 residues. The CDR3 sequence: CASSSSEQYF. DNA of the CDR3: TGTGCCAGCAGTAGCTCCGAGCAGTACTTC.

The gene calls are TRBV28 and TRBJ1-5; TRBD1 agrees at 9 bases. Trimming removed 4 bases from V and 7 bases from J; junction bases left unmatched: 5. CDR1 and CDR2 from the germline V gene are MDHEN and SYDVKM. The CDR3 length is 14 residues. The CDR3: CASSSGQGYQPQHF. The CDR3 coding sequence is TGTGCCAGCAGTTCGGGACAGGGCTACCAGCCCCAGCATTTT.

The gene calls are TRBV29-1 and TRBJ2-2; 9 bases map to TRBD2. With V trimmed by 5 bases and J by 6 bases, 7 bases remained unmatched. The CDR3 totals 14 residues. In germline, CDR1 is SQVTM, CDR2 ANQGSEA. CDR3 protein: CSVLQRGEAGELFF. The CDR3 DNA is TGCAGCGTTCTACAGCGGGGGGAGGCCGGGGAGCTGTTTTTT.

V is TRBV15 and J is TRBJ2-7; TRBD2 matches at 7 bases. Germline CDR1 is LNHNV and CDR2 is YYDKDF (reference sequence). The CDR3 has 15 amino acids. The junction had 8 bases not matched to a gene; V was cut back by 1 base and J by 5 bases. CDR3 sequence reads: CATSRVGLGSDEQYV. CDR3 nucleotides: TGTGCCACCAGCAGAGTTGGACTAGGTTCGGACGAGCAGTACGTC.

The V call is TRBV19, the J call TRBJ2-2, with no clear D. In germline, CDR1 is LNHDA, CDR2 SQIVND (reference sequence). Trimming pared 5 bases from V and 0 bases from J, leaving 10 bases between. The CDR3 is 15 amino acids. CDR3 DNA sequence: TGTGCCAGTAGTCTAACCCGGCCGAACACCGGGGAGCTGTTTTTT. It yields the protein CASSLTRPNTGELFF.

The V call is TRBV4-3, the J call TRBJ2-2; 12 positions match TRBD1. This CDR3 is built from 19 residues. V was clipped by 2 bases and J by 4 bases; unmatched bases: 11. CDR1 is LGHNA and CDR2 is YSLEER in the germline V gene. The CDR3 here is CASSQYVRGQGASTGELFF. The CDR3 DNA is TGCGCCAGCAGCCAATACGTTCGGGGACAGGGGGCGAGCACCGGGGAGCTGTTTTTT.

CDR3 in amino acids: CASSPQGSNNEQFF. The DNA for the CDR3 is TGCGCCAGCAGCCCCCAGGGTTCGAACAATGAGCAGTTCTTC. The genes are TRBV5-1 and TRBJ2-1; a weak D match, TRBD1 (5 bases). The CDR3 has 14 amino acids. Germline-derived CDR1 and CDR2 are SGHRS and YFSETQ. The V end lost 4 bases, the J end lost 5 bases, and 13 bases lay between the germline ends.

The V call is TRBV19, the J call TRBJ2-2; 10 bases are a match to TRBD1. Germline-derived CDR1 and CDR2 are LNHDA and SQIVND (reference sequence). Trimming at V came to 4 bases and at J to 7 bases, leaving 15 bases not matched to a gene. This CDR3 is built from 18 residues. The CDR3: CASSTRLGTGVAIGELFF. CDR3 in DNA: TGTGCCAGTAGTACGCGGTTGGGGACAGGGGTAGCGATCGGGGAGCTGTTTTTT.

The CDR3 spells CASSEARGSLMNEQFF. As DNA, the CDR3 is TGTGCCAGCAGTGAAGCGAGGGGGAGTCTGATGAATGAGCAGTTCTTC. The J gene is TRBJ2-1, the V gene TRBV6-1, with a possible D match to TRBD1 (6 bases). This CDR3 region has 16 residues. Trimming left V 0 bases short and J 7 bases short, with 16 bases between. The germline V gene encodes CDR1 MNHNS and CDR2 SASEGT.

This clone was seen just once. This chain links TRBV7-3 with TRBJ2-2; D not resolved. CDR3 size: 15 residues. With 2 bases removed from V and 6 bases from J, the gap between germline ends came to 13 bases. Germline CDR1 reads SGHTA; CDR2 reads FQGTGA. This CDR3 is CASSLGSYDAGELFF. The CDR3 DNA is TGTGCCAGCAGCTTAGGTAGCTATGACGCCGGGGAGCTGTTTTTT.

This clone is a singleton in its sample. The chain combines TRBV15 with TRBJ2-5; D is ambiguous. CDR1 LNHNV and CDR2 YYDKDF come from the germline V gene (reference sequence). V was pared by 3 bases and J by 2 bases, with 16 bases between. CDR3 size: 16 residues. Written as DNA, the CDR3 is TGTGCCACCAGCAGTCTTGGGTTCGTGGGACAAGAGACCCAGTACTTC. Protein product: CATSSLGFVGQETQYF.

V and J are TRBV28 and TRBJ2-1; 9 positions agree with TRBD2. V was pared by 7 bases and J by 8 bases, with 12 bases of the junction left unmatched. The germline V gene encodes CDR1 MDHEN and CDR2 SYDVKM. This CDR3 region has 15 residues. The CDR3 DNA follows: TGTGCCAGCAAGTTGTCGGTAGCGGGGGTAGATGAGCAGTTCTTC. Encoded protein: CASKLSVAGVDEQFF.

The chain employs TRBV28 and TRBJ2-3; D is possibly TRBD2 (6 bases). The CDR3 is made up of 15 amino acids. Deletions cut 8 bases from V and 0 bases from J, with 15 bases between. Germline V gives CDR1 MDHEN, CDR2 SYDVKM. CDR3 bases: TGTGCCAGCTCACGGGCTAGCGATAGCACAGATACGCAGTATTTT. As protein: CASSRASDSTDTQYF.

The rearrangement links TRBV30 to TRBJ2-7, with D possibly being TRBD2 (5 bases). The germline CDR1 and CDR2 sequences are GTSNPN and SVGIG (reference sequence). This CDR3 comprises 14 residues. Trimming removed 3 bases from V and 2 bases from J, with 14 bases in between. Here the CDR3 DNA reads TGTGCCTGGAGGCCGGACTCTTATACCTACGAGCAGTACTTC. Its protein product is CAWRPDSYTYEQYF.

The chain joins TRBV7-8 to TRBJ2-7; TRBD1 agrees at 11 bases. The CDR3 extends over 14 amino acids. Germline CDR1 and CDR2: SGHVS and FQNEAQ. CDR3 coding DNA: TGTGCCAGCAGCCAACACCCGGGACAGGGGGTGTTTTTCGTC. Translation gives CASSQHPGQGVFFV.

V is TRBV11-3 and J is TRBJ1-1; tentative D call: TRBD1 (5 bases). This CDR3 has 14 amino acids. Germline CDR1 SGHNT, CDR2 YENEEA. The ends were cut back, 5 bases at V and 1 base at J, with 11 bases in the middle. The CDR3 spells CASSRGYGNTEAFF. DNA for the CDR3: TGTGCCAGCAGCCGGGGGTATGGGAACACTGAAGCTTTCTTT.